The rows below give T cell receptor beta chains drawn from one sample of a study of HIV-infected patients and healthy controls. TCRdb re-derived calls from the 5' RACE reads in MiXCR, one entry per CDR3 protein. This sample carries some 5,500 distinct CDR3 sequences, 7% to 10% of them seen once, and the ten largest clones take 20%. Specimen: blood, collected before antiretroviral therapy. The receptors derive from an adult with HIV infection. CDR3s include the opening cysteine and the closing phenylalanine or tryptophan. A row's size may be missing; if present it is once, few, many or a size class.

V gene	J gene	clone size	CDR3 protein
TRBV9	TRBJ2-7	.	CASPTRRLAGVMDEQYF
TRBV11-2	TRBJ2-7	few	CASSRSYYEQYF
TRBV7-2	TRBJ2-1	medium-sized	CASSPVSLPIGSYNEQFF
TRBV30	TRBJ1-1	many	CAWSARQGLEAFF
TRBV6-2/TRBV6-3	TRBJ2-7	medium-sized	CASSYGTSGSYEQYF
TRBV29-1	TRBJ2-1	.	CSLKGQGGYGEQFF
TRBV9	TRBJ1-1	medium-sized	CASSRELWTEAFF
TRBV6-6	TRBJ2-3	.	CASGTGGSTDTQYF
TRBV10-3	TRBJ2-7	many	CAITEYMNYEQYF
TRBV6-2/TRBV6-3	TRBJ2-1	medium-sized	CASSYPPSTIHSYNEQFF
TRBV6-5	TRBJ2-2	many	CASSYSGGGTGELFF
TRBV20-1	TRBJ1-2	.	CSAPRTGINGYTF
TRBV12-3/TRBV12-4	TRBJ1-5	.	CASSLGGRSQPQHF
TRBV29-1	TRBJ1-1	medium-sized	CSARTPEGGTEAFF
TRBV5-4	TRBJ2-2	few	CASRPLNDTTGELFF
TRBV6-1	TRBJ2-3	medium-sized	CASSVTVTDTQYF
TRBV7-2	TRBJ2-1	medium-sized	CASSLVVFYEQFF
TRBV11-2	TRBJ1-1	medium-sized	CASSARQATNTEAFF
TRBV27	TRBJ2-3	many	CASGIGAATDTQYF
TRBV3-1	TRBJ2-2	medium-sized	CASSQFQGAGELFF
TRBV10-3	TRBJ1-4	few	CAISESDMEKLFF
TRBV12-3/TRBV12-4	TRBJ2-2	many	CASRGLNTGELFF
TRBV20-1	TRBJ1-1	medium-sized	CSAKGPLNTEAFF
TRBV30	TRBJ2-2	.	CAWGRGGARTGELFF
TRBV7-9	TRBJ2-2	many	CASSPTGTGELFF